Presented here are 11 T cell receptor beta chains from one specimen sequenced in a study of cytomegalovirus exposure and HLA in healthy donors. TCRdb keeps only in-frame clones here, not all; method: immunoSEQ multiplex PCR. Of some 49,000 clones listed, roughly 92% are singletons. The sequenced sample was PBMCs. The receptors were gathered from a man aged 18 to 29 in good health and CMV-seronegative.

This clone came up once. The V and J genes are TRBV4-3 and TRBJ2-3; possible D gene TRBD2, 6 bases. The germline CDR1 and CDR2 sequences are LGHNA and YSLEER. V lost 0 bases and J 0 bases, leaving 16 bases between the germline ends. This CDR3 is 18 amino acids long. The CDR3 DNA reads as TGCGCCAGCAGCCAAGAAAGGGGCCTAGCGAGGAGCACAGATACGCAGTATTTT. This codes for CASSQERGLARSTDTQYF.

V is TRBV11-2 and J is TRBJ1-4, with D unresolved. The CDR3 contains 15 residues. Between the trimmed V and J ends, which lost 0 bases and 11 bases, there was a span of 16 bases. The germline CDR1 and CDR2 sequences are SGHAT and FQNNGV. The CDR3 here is CASSLDRSRPLKLFF. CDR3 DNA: TGTGCCAGCAGCTTAGATAGGAGCAGACCACTGAAACTGTTTTTT.

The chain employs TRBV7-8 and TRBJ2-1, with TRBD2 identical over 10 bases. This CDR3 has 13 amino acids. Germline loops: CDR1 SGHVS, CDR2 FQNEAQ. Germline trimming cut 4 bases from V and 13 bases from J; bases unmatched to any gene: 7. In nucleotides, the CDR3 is TGTGCCAGCAGCTCTCCGCGGACTAGCGGCCAGTTCTTC. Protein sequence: CASSSPRTSGQFF.

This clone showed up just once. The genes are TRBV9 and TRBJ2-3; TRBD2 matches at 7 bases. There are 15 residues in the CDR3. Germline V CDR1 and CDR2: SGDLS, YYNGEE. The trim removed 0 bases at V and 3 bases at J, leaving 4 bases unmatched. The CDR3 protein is CASSVGAGATDTQYF. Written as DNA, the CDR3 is TGTGCCAGCAGCGTAGGTGCGGGAGCAACAGATACGCAGTATTTT.

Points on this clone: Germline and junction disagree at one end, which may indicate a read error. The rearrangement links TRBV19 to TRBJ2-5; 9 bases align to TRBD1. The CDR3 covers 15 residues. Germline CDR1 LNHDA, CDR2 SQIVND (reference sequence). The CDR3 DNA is TGTGCCAGTAGGTGGGGGACAGGGTCCCAAGGGACCCAGTACTTC. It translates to CASRWGTGSQGTQYF.

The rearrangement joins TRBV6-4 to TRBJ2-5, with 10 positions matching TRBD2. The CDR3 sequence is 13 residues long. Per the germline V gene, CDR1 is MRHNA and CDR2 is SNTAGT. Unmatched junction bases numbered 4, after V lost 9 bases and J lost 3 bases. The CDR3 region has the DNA TGTGCCAGTGAACTAGCGGGAAAAGAGACCCAGTACTTC. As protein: CASELAGKETQYF.

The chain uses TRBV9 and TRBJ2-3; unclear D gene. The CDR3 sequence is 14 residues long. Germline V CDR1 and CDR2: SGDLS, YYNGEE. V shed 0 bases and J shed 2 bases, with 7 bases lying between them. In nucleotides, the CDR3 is TGTGCCAGCAGCGTAGCTCAGAACACAGATACGCAGTATTTT. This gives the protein CASSVAQNTDTQYF.

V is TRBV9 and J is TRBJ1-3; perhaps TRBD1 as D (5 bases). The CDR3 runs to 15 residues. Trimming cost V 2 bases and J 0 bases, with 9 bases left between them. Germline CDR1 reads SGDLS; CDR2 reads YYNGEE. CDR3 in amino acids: CASSVQGHSGNTIYF. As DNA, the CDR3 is TGTGCCAGCAGCGTTCAGGGTCACTCTGGAAACACCATATATTTT. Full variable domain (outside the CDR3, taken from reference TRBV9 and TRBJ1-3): DSGVTQTPKHLITATGQRVTLRCSPRSGDLSVYWYQQSLDQGLQFLIQYYNGEERAKGNILERFSAQQFPDLHSELNLSSLELGDSALYFCASSVQGHSGNTIYFGEGSWLTVV.

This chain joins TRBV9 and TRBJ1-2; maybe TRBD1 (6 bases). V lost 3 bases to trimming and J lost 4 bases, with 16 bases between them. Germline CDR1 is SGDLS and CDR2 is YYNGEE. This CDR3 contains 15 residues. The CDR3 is CASSESWGRAYGYTF. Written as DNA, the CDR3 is TGTGCCAGCAGCGAGAGCTGGGGGCGCGCCTATGGCTACACCTTC.

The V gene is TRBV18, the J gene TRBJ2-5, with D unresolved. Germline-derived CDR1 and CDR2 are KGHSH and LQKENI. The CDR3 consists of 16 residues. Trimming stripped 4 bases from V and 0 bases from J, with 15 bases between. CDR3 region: CASSLGFRFDQETQYF. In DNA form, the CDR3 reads TGTGCCAGCTCACTGGGCTTCCGGTTTGACCAAGAGACCCAGTACTTC.

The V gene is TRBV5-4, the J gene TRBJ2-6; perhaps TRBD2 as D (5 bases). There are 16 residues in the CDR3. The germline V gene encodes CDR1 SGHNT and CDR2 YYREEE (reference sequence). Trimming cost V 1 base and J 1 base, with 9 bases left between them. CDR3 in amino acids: CASSLNPGSGANVLTF. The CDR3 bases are TGTGCCAGCAGCTTGAATCCGGGATCTGGGGCCAACGTCCTGACTTTC. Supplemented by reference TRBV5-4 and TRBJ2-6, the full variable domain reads ETGVTQSPTHLIKTRGQQVTLRCSSQSGHNTVSWYQQALGQGPQFIFQYYREEENGRGNFPPRFSGLQFPNYSSELNVNALELDDSALYLCASSLNPGSGANVLTFGAGSRLTVL.